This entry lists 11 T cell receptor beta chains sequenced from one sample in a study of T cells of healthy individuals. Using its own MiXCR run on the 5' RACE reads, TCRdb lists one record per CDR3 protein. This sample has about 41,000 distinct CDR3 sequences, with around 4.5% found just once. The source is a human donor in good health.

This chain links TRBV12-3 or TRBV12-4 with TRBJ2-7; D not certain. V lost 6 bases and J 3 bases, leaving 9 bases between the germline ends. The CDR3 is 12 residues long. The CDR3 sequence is CASRLDNYEQYF. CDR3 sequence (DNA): TGTGCCAGCAGGCTCGACAACTACGAGCAGTACTTC.

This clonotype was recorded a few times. CDR3 sequence: CASSPGTWGQETQYF. DNA of the CDR3: TGCGCCAGCAGCCCCGGGACCTGGGGACAAGAGACCCAGTACTTC. The chain employs TRBV5-1 and TRBJ2-5; possibly TRBD1 or TRBD2 for D (5 bases each). Deletions cut 4 bases from V and 2 bases from J, with 15 bases between. CDR3 length: 15 residues. Germline V gives CDR1 SGHRS, CDR2 YFSETQ.

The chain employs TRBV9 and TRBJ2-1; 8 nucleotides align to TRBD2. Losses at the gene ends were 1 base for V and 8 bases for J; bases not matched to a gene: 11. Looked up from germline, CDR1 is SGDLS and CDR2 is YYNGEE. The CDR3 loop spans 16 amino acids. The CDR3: CASSVSRLALRDEQFF. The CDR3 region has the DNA TGTGCCAGCAGCGTATCCCGACTAGCGCTACGCGATGAGCAGTTCTTC.

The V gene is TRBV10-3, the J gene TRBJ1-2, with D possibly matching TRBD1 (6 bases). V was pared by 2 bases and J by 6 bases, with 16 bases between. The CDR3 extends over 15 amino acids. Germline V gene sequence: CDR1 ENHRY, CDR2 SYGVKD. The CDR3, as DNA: TGTGCCATCAGTGAGGGGGTGGCAGGGGAGCATGGCTACACCTTC. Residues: CAISEGVAGEHGYTF.

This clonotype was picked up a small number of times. The CDR3 nucleotides are TGTGCCAGCAGTTTTCAGGGGGCCTCGGGGGAGCAGTACTTC. Its protein is CASSFQGASGEQYF. The rearrangement uses TRBV12-3 or TRBV12-4 and TRBJ2-7; 8 positions agree with TRBD1. V was clipped by 3 bases and J by 7 bases; unmatched bases: 8. The CDR3 runs 14 residues.

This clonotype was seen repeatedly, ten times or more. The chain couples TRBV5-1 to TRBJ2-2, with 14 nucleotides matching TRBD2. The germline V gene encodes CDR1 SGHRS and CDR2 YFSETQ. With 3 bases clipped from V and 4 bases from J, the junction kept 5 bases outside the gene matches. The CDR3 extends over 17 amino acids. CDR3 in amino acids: CASSSGLAGGLTGELFF. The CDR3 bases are TGCGCCAGCAGCTCCGGACTAGCGGGGGGCCTCACCGGGGAGCTGTTTTTT.

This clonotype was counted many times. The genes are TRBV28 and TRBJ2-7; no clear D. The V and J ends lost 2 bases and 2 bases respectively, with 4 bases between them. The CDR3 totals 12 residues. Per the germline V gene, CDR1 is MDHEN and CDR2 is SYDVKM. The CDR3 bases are TGTGCCAGCAGTTTAATGGCCTACGAGCAGTACTTC. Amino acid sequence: CASSLMAYEQYF.

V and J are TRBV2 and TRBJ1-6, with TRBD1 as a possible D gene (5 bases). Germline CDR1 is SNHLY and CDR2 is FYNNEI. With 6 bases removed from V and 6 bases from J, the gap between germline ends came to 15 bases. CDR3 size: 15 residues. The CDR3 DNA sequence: TGTGCCAGCAGAACCGGGACCGGGAGTAATTCACCCCTCCACTTT. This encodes CASRTGTGSNSPLHF.

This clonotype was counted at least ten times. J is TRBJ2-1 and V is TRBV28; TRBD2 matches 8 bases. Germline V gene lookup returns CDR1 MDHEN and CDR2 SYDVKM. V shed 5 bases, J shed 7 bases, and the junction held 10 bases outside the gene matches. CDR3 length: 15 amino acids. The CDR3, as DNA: TGTGCCAGCAGTCGCCATAGCGGGGCCTTAAATGAGCAGTTCTTC. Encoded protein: CASSRHSGALNEQFF.

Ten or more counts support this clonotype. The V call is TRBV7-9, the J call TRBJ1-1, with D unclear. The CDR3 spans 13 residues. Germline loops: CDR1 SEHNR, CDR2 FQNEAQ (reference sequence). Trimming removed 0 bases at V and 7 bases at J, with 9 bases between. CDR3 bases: TGTGCCAGCAGCTTAGCGTTAGAGAGTGAAGCTTTCTTT. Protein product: CASSLALESEAFF.

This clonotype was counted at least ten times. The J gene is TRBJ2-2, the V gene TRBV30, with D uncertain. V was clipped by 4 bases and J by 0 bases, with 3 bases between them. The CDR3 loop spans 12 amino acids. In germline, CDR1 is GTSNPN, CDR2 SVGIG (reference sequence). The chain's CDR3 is CAWTSNTGELFF. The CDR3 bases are TGTGCCTGGACATCGAACACCGGGGAGCTGTTTTTT.